The 26 T cell receptor beta chains below were found in one sample sequenced in a study of cytomegalovirus exposure and HLA in healthy donors. Use of 60 Vbeta and 13 Jbeta primers characterized the PCR. The data were produced by immunoSEQ multiplex PCR, yet TCRdb's version contains in-frame clones alone and is incomplete. Of some 130,000 clones in the sample, roughly 82% were seen once. Sequenced material: PBMCs. The receptors were sampled from a male donor in good health and CMV-seropositive.

The chain joins TRBV11-3 to TRBJ1-2; possibly TRBD1 for D (6 bases). The CDR3 totals 16 residues. The germline V gene has CDR1 SGHNT and CDR2 YENEEA. Trimming took off 3 bases at V and 3 bases at J, with 17 bases between the two ends. The CDR3 spells CASSLPYRDPYYGYTF. CDR3 DNA sequence: TGTGCCAGCAGCTTGCCTTACAGGGACCCCTACTATGGCTACACCTTC.

This clone occurred once. The rearrangement links TRBV30 to TRBJ2-5; 12 nucleotides align to TRBD2. V lost 0 bases and J lost 1; bases outside the gene matches: 6. Germline V gene data show CDR1 as GTSNPN and CDR2 as SVGIG (reference sequence). The CDR3 is made up of 17 amino acids. The CDR3 here is CAWSVRRTSGAQETQYF. The CDR3 coding sequence is TGTGCCTGGAGTGTACGTAGGACTAGCGGGGCCCAAGAGACCCAGTACTTC.

J is TRBJ2-1 and V is TRBV9; TRBD2 might be the D (6 bases). The CDR3 totals 17 residues. The V end lost 1 base, the J end lost 3 bases, and 17 bases lay between the germline ends. Germline values: CDR1 SGDLS, CDR2 YYNGEE. The CDR3 sequence: CASSVSPAGTFYNEQFF. In nucleotides, the CDR3 is TGTGCCAGCAGCGTATCCCCCGCCGGGACTTTCTACAATGAGCAGTTCTTC.

The chain links TRBV5-4 to TRBJ2-2; 11 nucleotides agree with TRBD2. The CDR3 is made up of 14 amino acids. The V segment lost 4 bases and the J segment 7 bases; nucleotides outside the gene matches: 3. Germline V gene data show CDR1 as SGHNT and CDR2 as YYREEE (reference sequence). CDR3 protein: CASSPLAGGGELFF. The CDR3 region has the DNA TGTGCCAGCAGCCCTCTAGCGGGGGGCGGGGAGCTGTTTTTT.

J is TRBJ1-4 and V is TRBV6-1, with 11 positions matching TRBD1. The germline V gene has CDR1 MNHNS and CDR2 SASEGT. The J segment lost 2 bases and the V segment lost 11 bases, leaving 1 base of the junction unmatched. This CDR3 is built from 13 residues. CDR3 protein: CAGQGATNEKLFF. CDR3 coding DNA: TGTGCCGGACAGGGGGCGACTAATGAAAAACTGTTTTTT.

The V call is TRBV4-1, the J call TRBJ2-7; 10 nucleotides line up with TRBD2. Germline V gene data show CDR1 as MGHRA and CDR2 as YSYEKL. Trimming took 0 bases from V and 6 from J; bases not matched to a gene: 11. The CDR3 covers 17 residues. The CDR3 spells CASSQESSGGNWLEQYF. As DNA, the CDR3 is TGCGCCAGCAGCCAAGAATCTAGCGGGGGCAACTGGCTCGAGCAGTACTTC.

The chain is built from TRBV5-1 and TRBJ2-6; no clear D. The germline gives CDR1 SGHRS, CDR2 YFSETQ. V gave up 4 bases and J gave up 2 bases, with 13 bases separating them. CDR3 length: 16 amino acids. The CDR3 DNA sequence: TGCGCCAGCAGCAATTTAAACGGTCCTGGGGCCAACGTCCTGACTTTC. Protein sequence: CASSNLNGPGANVLTF.

The chain combines TRBV6-9 with TRBJ2-7; D perhaps matches TRBD1 (6 bases). CDR3 length equals 15 residues. V was cut by 2 bases and J by 6 bases, with 17 bases left in between. In germline, CDR1 is MNHGY, CDR2 SVAAGI. In nucleotides, the CDR3 is TGTGCCAGCAGTTATCTGGGGACACCCTGGGGCGAGCAGTACTTC. The encoded protein is CASSYLGTPWGEQYF.

V gene TRBV19 combines with J gene TRBJ1-2; 9 nucleotides line up with TRBD1. J lost 14 bases, V lost 0 bases, and 13 bases had no gene match. This CDR3 contains 15 residues. Germline V gene sequence: CDR1 LNHDA, CDR2 SQIVND (reference sequence). The CDR3 loop is CASSIDLRDRVLLTF. CDR3 bases: TGTGCCAGTAGTATAGACCTCCGGGACAGGGTCCTCTTAACCTTC.

The chain joins TRBV9 to TRBJ1-2, with D tentatively TRBD1 (5 bases). The CDR3 totals 12 residues. CDR1 and CDR2 (germline): SGDLS, YYNGEE. The V gene lost 3 bases and the J gene lost 4 bases, with 7 bases spanning the gap. The CDR3, as DNA: TGTGCCAGCAGCGGTGACAGCTATGGCTACACCTTC. Translated, it gives CASSGDSYGYTF. Complete variable domain (other parts from reference TRBV9 and TRBJ1-2): DSGVTQTPKHLITATGQRVTLRCSPRSGDLSVYWYQQSLDQGLQFLIQYYNGEERAKGNILERFSAQQFPDLHSELNLSSLELGDSALYFCASSGDSYGYTFGSGTRLTVV.

The chain combines TRBV10-3 with TRBJ1-3; 7 bases align to TRBD1. The trim removed 3 bases at V and 3 bases at J, leaving 5 bases unmatched. The CDR3 loop spans 15 amino acids. In germline, CDR1 is ENHRY, CDR2 SYGVKD. This CDR3 is CAISDDRAFGNTIYF. The CDR3 region has the DNA TGTGCCATCAGTGACGACAGGGCTTTTGGAAACACCATATATTTT.

The chain links TRBV29-1 to TRBJ1-2; D remains ambiguous. There are 12 residues in the CDR3. Trimming took off 2 bases at V and 4 bases at J, with 8 bases between the two ends. From germline, CDR1 is SQVTM and CDR2 ANQGSEA. The CDR3 sequence is CSVETTAYGYTF. CDR3 sequence (DNA): TGCAGCGTTGAAACAACAGCCTATGGCTACACCTTC.

J is TRBJ2-7 and V is TRBV6-1, with 9 bases fitting TRBD1. V was pared by 6 bases and J by 3 bases, with 9 bases of the junction left unmatched. CDR3 length: 15 residues. CDR1 MNHNS and CDR2 SASEGT come from the germline V gene. The DNA of the CDR3 is TGTGCCAGCAGGGACCAACAGGGGGCCATCTACGAGCAGTACTTC. Its protein product is CASRDQQGAIYEQYF.

The chain has TRBV28 and TRBJ1-2; D is unclear. The V gene lost 5 bases and the J gene lost 7 bases, with 8 bases spanning the gap. The CDR3 length is 11 residues. In germline, CDR1 is MDHEN, CDR2 SYDVKM. CDR3 nucleotides: TGTGCCAGCAGTATTTCGGGTGGCTACACCTTC. Protein product: CASSISGGYTF.

V usage is TRBV5-1 and J usage is TRBJ2-5; TRBD1 might be the D (6 bases). The CDR3 runs to 14 residues. V was cut by 0 bases and J by 6 bases, with 12 bases left in between. Per germline, CDR1 SGHRS and CDR2 YFSETQ. CDR3 residues: CASSLDVGAKTQYF. The CDR3 coding sequence is TGCGCCAGCAGCTTGGATGTGGGGGCGAAGACCCAGTACTTC. Drawing the rest from reference TRBV5-1 and TRBJ2-5, the complete variable domain is KAGVTQTPRYLIKTRGQQVTLSCSPISGHRSVSWYQQTPGQGLQFLFEYFSETQRNKGNFPGRFSGRQFSNSRSEMNVSTLELGDSALYLCASSLDVGAKTQYFGPGTRLLVL.

The CDR3 DNA sequence: TGTGCCAGCAGCCTTGAACTAGAGAACACTGAAGCTTTCTTT. Residues: CASSLELENTEAFF. This chain joins TRBV4-2 and TRBJ1-1; D call uncertain. Germline V gives CDR1 LGHNA, CDR2 YNFKEQ. Trimming removed 4 bases at V and 1 base at J, with 10 bases between. The CDR3 runs 14 residues.

The chain employs TRBV4-1 and TRBJ2-7, with 8 bases fitting TRBD2. This CDR3 has 17 residues. J was trimmed by 3 bases and V by 3 bases; bases with no gene match: 13. Germline V lookup: CDR1 MGHRA, CDR2 YSYEKL. CDR3: CASSQVSRSGSLYEQYF. The CDR3 coding sequence is TGCGCCAGCAGCCAGGTTTCCAGGAGCGGGAGCCTCTACGAGCAGTACTTC.

The chain combines TRBV6-5 with TRBJ1-1; the match to TRBD1 covers 8 bases. J lost 6 bases, V lost 3 bases, and 6 bases had no gene match. The CDR3 loop spans 14 amino acids. Germline V gene lookup returns CDR1 MNHEY and CDR2 SVGAGI. CDR3: CASSYSGGLAEAFF. The CDR3 nucleotides read TGTGCCAGCAGTTATTCAGGGGGCCTGGCTGAAGCTTTCTTT.

The chain employs TRBV19 and TRBJ1-2; D unresolved. The CDR3 sequence is 14 residues long. Germline assignment: CDR1 LNHDA and CDR2 SQIVND (reference sequence). The V gene lost 3 bases and the J gene lost 5 bases, with 13 bases spanning the gap. The CDR3 region has the DNA TGTGCCAGTAGTATCGTGAGGGCGCGGTATGGCTACACCTTC. It codes for CASSIVRARYGYTF. The variable domain in full, completed from reference TRBV19 and TRBJ1-2, reads DGGITQSPKYLFRKEGQNVTLSCEQNLNHDAMYWYRQDPGQGLRLIYYSQIVNDFQKGDIAEGYSVSREKKESFPLTVTSAQKNPTAFYLCASSIVRARYGYTFGSGTRLTVV.

The V gene is TRBV6-5, the J gene TRBJ2-1; TRBD1 might be the D (5 bases). V lost 4 bases and J 4 bases, leaving 8 bases between the germline ends. CDR1 and CDR2 (germline): MNHEY, SVGAGI. The CDR3 contains 13 residues. CDR3 in DNA: TGTGCCAGCAGTTGGGGCCCATACAATGAGCAGTTCTTC. This codes for CASSWGPYNEQFF.

Concerning this clone itself: A read error may produce the germline difference seen at one junction end. The V call is TRBV7-9, the J call TRBJ1-1; 8 bases align to TRBD1. The V gene's germline CDR1 is SEHNR and CDR2 FQNEAQ (reference sequence). This CDR3 comprises 14 residues. As DNA, the CDR3 is TGTTCCAGCAGCCTACAGGGGGTTGAAACTGAAGCTTTCTTT. It translates to CSSSLQGVETEAFF.

V and J are TRBV2 and TRBJ1-2; tentative D call: TRBD1 (6 bases). The germline gives CDR1 SNHLY, CDR2 FYNNEI. This CDR3 is 14 amino acids long. V was trimmed by 3 bases and J by 8 bases, leaving 16 bases between them. In DNA, the CDR3 is TGTGCCAGCAGTGAGCAGGGGCCTATTTTCGGCTACACCTTC. As protein: CASSEQGPIFGYTF.

The V call is TRBV25-1, the J call TRBJ1-4; 12 nucleotides line up with TRBD1. V shed 3 bases and J 8 bases; nucleotides not matched to a gene: 7. The germline CDR1 and CDR2 sequences are MGHDK and SYGVNS. The CDR3 runs to 16 residues. The CDR3 sequence: CASSEGQGAFWEKLFF. Here the CDR3 DNA reads TGTGCCAGCAGTGAGGGACAGGGGGCATTTTGGGAAAAACTGTTTTTT.

The chain uses TRBV30 and TRBJ2-3; a possible D gene is TRBD2 (7 bases). CDR1 GTSNPN and CDR2 SVGIG come from the germline V gene (reference sequence). This CDR3 has 17 residues. Between the trimmed V and J ends, which lost 3 bases and 2 bases, there was a span of 21 bases. As DNA, the CDR3 is TGTGCCTGGAGGGACCCCCATTATCGGGGGGCCACAGATACGCAGTATTTT. The encoded protein is CAWRDPHYRGATDTQYF.

This clone turned up a few times. The V gene is TRBV19, the J gene TRBJ2-5, with 9 bases aligning to TRBD2. V lost 3 bases, J lost 4 bases, and 9 bases stayed unmatched. Germline V gene sequence: CDR1 LNHDA, CDR2 SQIVND (reference sequence). The CDR3 runs 16 residues. The CDR3 sequence: CASSIRSSGSRETQYF. CDR3 DNA: TGTGCCAGTAGTATTCGGAGTAGCGGGAGCCGAGAGACCCAGTACTTC.

The chain recombines TRBV7-9 with TRBJ2-7, with D tentatively TRBD2 (6 bases). CDR3 length equals 16 residues. The V end was cut by 0 bases, the J end by 2 bases, with 14 bases between. From germline, CDR1 is SEHNR and CDR2 FQNEAQ (reference sequence). The CDR3 is CASSLALGGITYEQYF. The CDR3 region has the DNA TGTGCCAGCAGCTTAGCGCTCGGCGGGATCACCTACGAGCAGTACTTC.